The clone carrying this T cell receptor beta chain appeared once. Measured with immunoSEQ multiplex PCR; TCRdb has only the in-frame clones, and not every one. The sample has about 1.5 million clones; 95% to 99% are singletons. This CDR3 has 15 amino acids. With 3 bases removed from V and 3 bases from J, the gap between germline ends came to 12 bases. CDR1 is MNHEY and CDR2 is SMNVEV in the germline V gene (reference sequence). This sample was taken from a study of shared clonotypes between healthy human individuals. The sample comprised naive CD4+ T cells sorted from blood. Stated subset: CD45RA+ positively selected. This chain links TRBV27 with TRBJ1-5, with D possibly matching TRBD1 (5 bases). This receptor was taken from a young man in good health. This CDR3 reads CASSLKAGTNQPQHF. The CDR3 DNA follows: TGTGCCAGCAGTTTGAAGGCAGGGACCAATCAGCCCCAGCATTTT.